The 32 T cell receptor beta chains reported below all come from one sample, sequenced in a study of cytomegalovirus exposure and HLA in healthy donors. Use of 60 Vbeta and 13 Jbeta primers characterized the PCR. The repertoire was sequenced with immunoSEQ multiplex PCR; TCRdb's copy has only in-frame clones and lacks some. The sample lists 100,000 or so clones, 50% to 70% occurring once. The sample comprised PBMCs. These receptors came from a man aged 25 to 40 in good health and CMV-seropositive.

This clone was observed a few times. V and J are TRBV5-1 and TRBJ2-5; D gene uncertain. V was trimmed by 7 bases and J by 2 bases, leaving 12 bases between them. Germline lookup yields CDR1 SGHRS and CDR2 YFSETQ. The CDR3 runs 13 residues. The CDR3, as DNA: TGCGCCAGCCGGGTTGGGTGGCAAGAGACCCAGTACTTC. Residues: CASRVGWQETQYF.

This clone was seen a handful of times. The chain recombines TRBV15 with TRBJ2-5; TRBD2 agrees at 7 bases. The germline V gene has CDR1 LNHNV and CDR2 YYDKDF (reference sequence). The CDR3 has 14 amino acids. The J segment lost 5 bases and the V segment lost 0 bases, leaving 3 bases of the junction unmatched. The CDR3 loop is CATSRDGGGETQYF. The CDR3 DNA follows: TGTGCCACCAGCAGAGATGGGGGAGGGGAGACCCAGTACTTC.

The V call is TRBV4-1, the J call TRBJ2-5; D is perhaps TRBD2 (5 bases). The CDR3 length is 13 residues. The germline V and J ends were trimmed by 1 base and 7 bases, with 10 bases remaining between them. In germline, CDR1 is MGHRA, CDR2 YSYEKL. CDR3 residues: CASSQAPGGTQYF. The CDR3 nucleotides read TGCGCCAGCAGCCAAGCCCCCGGAGGGACCCAGTACTTC.

In its sample, this clone was seen a few times. The CDR3 DNA is TGTGCCAGCAGTGAATATGTCAGTCACTATGGCTACACCTTC. Its protein product is CASSEYVSHYGYTF. V usage is TRBV25-1 and J usage is TRBJ1-2; D gene ambiguous. Germline values: CDR1 MGHDK, CDR2 SYGVNS. Between the trimmed V and J ends, which lost 0 bases and 3 bases, there was a span of 8 bases. This CDR3 spans 14 amino acids.

The chain uses TRBV30 and TRBJ1-4; 8 bases map to TRBD1. This CDR3 contains 11 residues. V was clipped by 2 bases and J by 15 bases; unmatched bases: 5. Germline V gives CDR1 GTSNPN, CDR2 SVGIG (reference sequence). The CDR3 nucleotides are TGTGCCTGGAGTATCGGACAGGGAGTGTTTTTT. Translation gives CAWSIGQGVFF.

This clone was found once. The chain recombines TRBV19 with TRBJ2-3; 8 nucleotides agree with TRBD1. The germline CDR1 and CDR2 sequences are LNHDA and SQIVND (reference sequence). The CDR3 is 15 amino acids. Losses at the gene ends were 4 bases for V and 3 bases for J; bases not matched to a gene: 6. Here the CDR3 reads CASSSTGGETDTQYF. In DNA, the CDR3 is TGTGCCAGTAGTAGTACAGGGGGTGAGACAGATACGCAGTATTTT.

The J gene is TRBJ2-1, the V gene TRBV10-3; 8 nucleotides line up with TRBD1. CDR3 length: 13 residues. The trim removed 10 bases at V and 7 bases at J, leaving 9 bases unmatched. Germline lookup yields CDR1 ENHRY and CDR2 SYGVKD. CDR3 DNA: TGTGCCACTGCCGACAGGGGCGGGAATGAGCAGTTCTTC. Translated: CATADRGGNEQFF.

This chain connects TRBV5-1 to TRBJ2-3; tentative D call: TRBD2 (6 bases). The germline V gene encodes CDR1 SGHRS and CDR2 YFSETQ. There are 15 residues in the CDR3. Trimming cost V 5 bases and J 0 bases, with 13 bases left between them. CDR3 sequence (DNA): TGCGCCAGCAGGGGGACTGGGGCTAGCACAGATACGCAGTATTTT. Its protein is CASRGTGASTDTQYF.

The chain employs TRBV2 and TRBJ1-6; the D is unclear. The CDR3 has 13 amino acids. The germline V gene encodes CDR1 SNHLY and CDR2 FYNNEI. Trimming pared 4 bases from V and 11 bases from J, leaving 12 bases between. The CDR3 DNA is TGTGCCAGCAGTGCGGGTGGGTGGGCACCCCTCCACTTT. Translating it yields CASSAGGWAPLHF.

The CDR3 coding sequence is TGCAGCGTTGCGGGACTAGCGGGGACCCGTTTCGAGAATACGCAGTATTTT. As protein: CSVAGLAGTRFENTQYF. V usage is TRBV29-1 and J usage is TRBJ2-3; 13 nucleotides match TRBD2. The length of the CDR3 is 17 residues. J was trimmed by 7 bases and V by 4 bases; bases with no gene match: 14. CDR1 and CDR2 (germline): SQVTM, ANQGSEA.

CDR3 DNA: TGTGCCAGCAGCCCGGGAGCTAACTATGGCTACACCTTC. Its translation: CASSPGANYGYTF. V usage is TRBV6-6 and J usage is TRBJ1-2, with D uncertain. CDR1 and CDR2 from the germline V gene are MNHNY and SVGAGI (reference sequence). CDR3 length equals 13 residues. V gave up 6 bases and J gave up 0 bases, with 8 bases separating them.

The chain uses TRBV4-2 and TRBJ1-5; perhaps TRBD1 as D (6 bases). Deletions cut 1 base from V and 0 bases from J, with 13 bases between. The CDR3 is 17 residues long. Germline assignment: CDR1 LGHNA and CDR2 YNFKEQ. CDR3 amino acids: CASSQVGWGLSNQPQHF. The CDR3 region has the DNA TGTGCCAGCAGCCAAGTGGGCTGGGGGCTTAGCAATCAGCCCCAGCATTTT.

V and J are TRBV19 and TRBJ1-3; the match to TRBD1 covers 7 bases. Germline V lookup: CDR1 LNHDA, CDR2 SQIVND (reference sequence). The CDR3 has 13 amino acids. The junction had 3 bases not matched to a gene; V was cut back by 8 bases and J by 2 bases. CDR3 DNA sequence: TGTGCCAGTGGGGACAGCCCTGGAAACACCATATATTTT. Amino acids: CASGDSPGNTIYF. Using reference TRBV19 and TRBJ1-3 for the parts outside the CDR3, the full variable domain is DGGITQSPKYLFRKEGQNVTLSCEQNLNHDAMYWYRQDPGQGLRLIYYSQIVNDFQKGDIAEGYSVSREKKESFPLTVTSAQKNPTAFYLCASGDSPGNTIYFGEGSWLTVV.

The V gene is TRBV29-1, the J gene TRBJ1-3, with a tentative D call TRBD1 (5 bases). Between the trimmed V and J ends, which lost 4 bases and 2 bases, there was a span of 12 bases. CDR1 and CDR2 (germline): SQVTM, ANQGSEA. CDR3 length equals 14 residues. The CDR3 coding sequence is TGCAGCGTTGGGGACTCCAAAGCTGGAAACACCATATATTTT. Amino acid sequence: CSVGDSKAGNTIYF.

The chain recombines TRBV27 with TRBJ2-2; tentative D call: TRBD1 (6 bases). The CDR3 sequence is 15 residues long. The germline V gene encodes CDR1 MNHEY and CDR2 SMNVEV (reference sequence). V lost 5 bases to trimming and J lost 2 bases, with 12 bases between them. The CDR3 protein is CASSPTGTNTGELFF. Here the CDR3 DNA reads TGTGCCAGCAGTCCGACAGGAACTAACACCGGGGAGCTGTTTTTT.

The genes are TRBV6-5 and TRBJ2-7; possibly TRBD2 for D (5 bases). Per the germline V gene, CDR1 is MNHEY and CDR2 is SVGAGI. This CDR3 has 13 residues. V lost 6 bases to trimming and J lost 7 bases, with 16 bases between them. The CDR3 reads CASRYTWGEEQYF. In DNA form, the CDR3 reads TGTGCCAGCAGGTACACATGGGGAGAAGAGCAGTACTTC.

This sequence joins TRBV7-8 and TRBJ2-1; 9 bases match TRBD1. Germline CDR1 SGHVS, CDR2 FQNEAQ. This CDR3 comprises 15 residues. After removal of 7 bases from V and 1 base from J, the junction contained 5 bases not matched to a gene. The CDR3 here is CASTLGTGSYNEQFF. Here the CDR3 DNA reads TGTGCCAGCACCCTAGGGACAGGGTCCTACAATGAGCAGTTCTTC. The full variable domain, its missing parts supplied by reference TRBV7-8 and TRBJ2-1, is GAGVSQSPRYKVAKRGQDVALRCDPISGHVSLFWYQQALGQGPEFLTYFQNEAQLDKSGLPSDRFFAERPEGSVSTLKIQRTQQEDSAVYLCASTLGTGSYNEQFFGPGTRLTVL.

This clone turned up a few times. The chain recombines TRBV11-2 with TRBJ2-2, with 7 bases that match TRBD2. V lost 4 bases and J lost 5; bases outside the gene matches: 10. Germline V gives CDR1 SGHAT, CDR2 FQNNGV. This CDR3 contains 16 residues. The CDR3 region has the DNA TGTGCCAGCAGCTCCTGGGAGGGCCCGAGGACCGGGGAGCTGTTTTTT. This codes for CASSSWEGPRTGELFF.

This rearrangement joins TRBV6-1 to TRBJ1-4; 9 bases match TRBD1. Trimming cost V 5 bases and J 8 bases; bases outside gene matches: 9. CDR3 size: 15 residues. Germline V gene sequence: CDR1 MNHNS, CDR2 SASEGT. CDR3 coding DNA: TGTGCCAGCAGTAAACCGGGACAGGGTGAGGAAAAACTGTTTTTT. It encodes CASSKPGQGEEKLFF.

The chain joins TRBV6-5 to TRBJ1-2; 9 bases agree with TRBD1. Losses at the gene ends were 8 bases for V and 3 bases for J; bases not matched to a gene: 4. The CDR3 sequence is 13 residues long. In germline, CDR1 is MNHEY, CDR2 SVGAGI. The CDR3 coding sequence is TGTGCCAGCGGACAGGGGCCTGACTATGGCTACACCTTC. This gives the protein CASGQGPDYGYTF.

The V call is TRBV10-3, the J call TRBJ2-3, with 10 bases matching TRBD2. V shed 4 bases, J shed 11 bases, and the junction held 12 bases outside the gene matches. CDR1 is ENHRY, CDR2 SYGVKD, per germline. The CDR3 totals 15 residues. The CDR3 coding sequence is TGTGCCATCAGTGGAACTAGCGGGGCTTTTCCCCTGCAGTATTTT. It is translated as CAISGTSGAFPLQYF.

As to this clone: The conserved phenylalanine or tryptophan normally closing the CDR3 is absent here, so this likely arose from a read error. No DNA is shown, since the ends of the CDR3 on it are uncertain; the CDR3 is the one TCRdb lists. The V gene is TRBV6-4, the J gene TRBJ2-3; the DNA was not used to check the table's D call, TRBD2. Germline values: CDR1 MRHNA, CDR2 SNTAGT. The CDR3 has 9 amino acids, counting both end residues. The chain's CDR3 is CASSDSRGG.

This sequence joins TRBV30 and TRBJ1-5, with D tentatively TRBD1 (5 bases). Germline values: CDR1 GTSNPN, CDR2 SVGIG (reference sequence). V was trimmed by 0 bases and J by 3 bases, leaving 9 bases between them. The CDR3 covers 14 residues. The chain's CDR3 is CAWSVRQYNQPQHF. CDR3 sequence (DNA): TGTGCCTGGAGTGTAAGACAGTACAATCAGCCCCAGCATTTT.

This chain links TRBV19 with TRBJ2-3, with 9 bases aligning to TRBD2. This CDR3 region has 18 residues. The germline CDR1 and CDR2 sequences are LNHDA and SQIVND (reference sequence). Trimming at V came to 5 bases and at J to 2 bases, leaving 14 bases not matched to a gene. This chain's CDR3 is CASSPPSETSGYTDTQYF. CDR3 in DNA: TGTGCCAGTAGTCCACCATCCGAGACTAGCGGCTACACAGATACGCAGTATTTT.

This clone showed up just once. The V gene is TRBV6-5, the J gene TRBJ2-6; D not certain. The CDR3 has 14 amino acids. Trimming removed 2 bases from V and 1 base from J, with 3 bases in between. Germline V gene data show CDR1 as MNHEY and CDR2 as SVGAGI. DNA for the CDR3: TGTGCCAGCAGTTACCAGTCTGGGGCCAACGTCCTGACTTTC. Translation gives CASSYQSGANVLTF.

The rearrangement uses TRBV28 and TRBJ1-3; D may be TRBD1 (5 bases). CDR1 MDHEN and CDR2 SYDVKM come from the germline V gene. Trimming took off 2 bases at V and 11 bases at J, with 16 bases between the two ends. This CDR3 is built from 14 residues. For the CDR3, the DNA is TGTGCCAGCAGTTTAGAACAGGATGAAAGGGCCATATATTTT. Its protein product is CASSLEQDERAIYF.

The chain recombines TRBV7-2 with TRBJ1-2, with D perhaps matching TRBD1 (5 bases). The V gene lost 3 bases and the J gene lost 2 bases, with 16 bases spanning the gap. Germline V gene data show CDR1 as SGHTA and CDR2 as FQGNSA. This CDR3 region has 16 residues. The CDR3 bases are TGTGCCAGCAGCTTTACCCAGGGCTCGCGGAACTATGGCTACACCTTC. It is translated as CASSFTQGSRNYGYTF.

The rearrangement joins TRBV5-1 to TRBJ2-7; tentative D call: TRBD2 (7 bases). Germline CDR1 is SGHRS and CDR2 is YFSETQ. The CDR3 consists of 13 residues. The V end was cut by 5 bases, the J end by 2 bases, with 11 bases between. CDR3 in amino acids: CASSDGGPYEQYF. DNA of the CDR3: TGCGCCAGCAGTGACGGGGGGCCCTACGAGCAGTACTTC.

The chain links TRBV7-9 to TRBJ1-2; D might be TRBD1 (5 bases). V dropped 8 bases and J dropped 14 bases, with 9 bases sitting between them. Per the germline V gene, CDR1 is SEHNR and CDR2 is FQNEAQ (reference sequence). This CDR3 is built from 8 residues. CDR3 DNA sequence: TGTGCCAGCCCCCGGGGGACCTTC. Its translation: CASPRGTF.

The gene calls are TRBV29-1 and TRBJ2-3; TRBD2 matches at 11 bases. Germline CDR1 and CDR2: SQVTM and ANQGSEA. The V segment lost 3 bases and the J segment 1 base; nucleotides outside the gene matches: 0. The CDR3 spans 14 residues. CDR3: CSVETSGGTDTQYF. For the CDR3, the DNA is TGCAGCGTTGAGACTAGCGGGGGCACAGATACGCAGTATTTT.

V usage is TRBV7-9 and J usage is TRBJ2-7; D is undetermined. From germline, CDR1 is SEHNR and CDR2 FQNEAQ (reference sequence). V was pared by 1 base and J by 2 bases, with 6 bases between. The CDR3 has 13 amino acids. The CDR3 loop is CASSLGHPYEQYF. CDR3 DNA: TGTGCCAGCAGCTTAGGGCACCCCTACGAGCAGTACTTC.

This clone occurred once. V usage is TRBV11-3 and J usage is TRBJ1-1; D call uncertain. There are 14 residues in the CDR3. Germline values: CDR1 SGHNT, CDR2 YENEEA. V lost 5 bases, J lost 1 base, and 11 bases lay in between. CDR3 sequence: CASSLGRGNTEAFF. The CDR3 DNA follows: TGTGCCAGCAGCCTAGGGCGGGGGAACACTGAAGCTTTCTTT.